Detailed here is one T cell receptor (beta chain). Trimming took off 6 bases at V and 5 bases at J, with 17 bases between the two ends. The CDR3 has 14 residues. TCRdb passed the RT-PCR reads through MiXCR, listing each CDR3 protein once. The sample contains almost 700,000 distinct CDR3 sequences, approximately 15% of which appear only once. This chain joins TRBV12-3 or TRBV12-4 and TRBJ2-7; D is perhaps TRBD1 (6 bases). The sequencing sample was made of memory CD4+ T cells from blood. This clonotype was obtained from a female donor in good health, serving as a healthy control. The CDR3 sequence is CASRTMDSFDEQYF. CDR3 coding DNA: TGTGCCAGCAGGACGATGGACAGTTTCGACGAGCAGTACTTC.